What follows describes a single T cell receptor beta chain. Its cognate antigen has yet to be identified. Nothing much larger sits one base from this clone, and base qualities are not available. In the paper's terms, the time point label means: about 28 days (+/-7) after the second vaccine dose. AZD1222 recipients given second doses at about 4 weeks or at about 12 weeks were pooled, since spike-specific TCR depth and breadth were not found to differ between the two schedules. The vaccinee samples were drawn from two UK trials, COV001 and COV002, one of which was a single-blind randomized controlled phase 2/3 trial testing AZD1222 (ChAdOx1 nCoV-19) in healthy adults. For TCRbeta chain sequencing, PBMC samples were collected from trial participants at day 0 and at day 28 after the second dose. The CDR3 regions of human TCRbeta chains were analyzed by immunosequencing. Per the authors' processing: Repertoire TCRs were checked for matches against a reference library of SARS-CoV-2-specific TCRs that had been generated using the MIRA antigen-specificity platform. Breadth was defined as the fraction of unique TCRs that were SARS-CoV-2-associated. Depth was defined as the fraction of total T cells that were SARS-CoV-2-associated. Using the MIRA data, each spike-specific TCR was mapped to the spike region that the TCR reacts to and placed in a CD4 or CD8 class. Log10-transformed breadth and depth values were compared by one-way ANOVA with Sidak's multiple comparisons tests. What TCRdb holds here is the immuneACCESS table cut down to in-frame rearrangements. Part of the clones is not present; checked against another copy, under half of the missing clones reflect an unresolved V gene, and the others are unexplained. V and J calls and clone size are copied from that table; D and trimming were computed from the DNA. Counted in this sample were roughly 150,000 clones; roughly nine tenths of them appeared once. Of the sample, roughly 1.6% falls within the top ten clones.

These data are taken from a study of T cell responses to AZD1222 COVID-19 vaccine (TCRdb year 2021). About the full investigation: TCR sequencing covered some 250 trial participants: nearly 210 given two doses of AZD1222 and approximately 26 given two doses of MenACWY control vaccine. Enrollment into the trials was organized by age into subgroups of 18-55, 56-69 and 70-plus years, and those subgroups contained roughly 150, 30 and 60 TCR-sequenced participants, respectively. General conclusions and limits of the study: The whole spike protein was spanned by vaccine-associated CD4 TCRs, and dominant responses were seen in regions 160-218 and 743-854. In the small 56-69-year group, the increase in depth fell short of significance, most likely because of low power. No day 14 peak-response samples were available, so repertoires were characterized only after the peak T cell response. Most participants were white British and females outnumbered males, and the authors suggested that clonal diversity may have been underestimated. After two AZD1222 doses, both the breadth and the depth of spike-specific TCRs were significantly higher than at day 0 and than in MenACWY recipients. Only a handful of AZD1222 recipients were SARS-CoV-2 seropositive at baseline, limiting conclusions about previously exposed vaccinees. Reportedly, close to half of the unique spike-specific TCRs recognized epitopes lying outside the regions that are mutated in the B.1.351 and B.1.1.7 variants.

V is clipped by 10 bases and J by 3 bases, and the sequence between their germline boundaries is 16 bases long. The CDR1 and CDR2 encoded by the germline V gene are SNHLY and FYNNEI. The CDR3 runs 14 amino acids, cysteine and phenylalanine included. Only the CDR3 DNA stays, 42 bases, in frame from base 1. This TCR came from an adult who received the AZD1222 COVID-19 vaccine. Sequences were derived from peripheral blood, sampled 28 days after the second AZD1222 dose. The sequence is built from TRBV2 and TRBJ2-1; a weak D assignment points to TRBD1 (6 bases agree). The CDR3 reads as follows: CATTNRAFYNEQFF. The nucleotides are TGTGCCACCACTAACAGGGCGTTCTACAATGAGCAGTTCTTC.